This T cell receptor beta chain stems from a study of blood T cell repertoires in COVID-19. Study overall: Sources were T cells, B-cell-depleted T cells, or PBMCs; the material itself was cDNA or gDNA.

Profiled with immunoSEQ multiplex PCR; TCRdb holds only in-frame clones, not every one. This repertoire shows around 200,000 clones, 84% found once; its top ten account for under 15%. V lost 3 bases, J lost 2 bases, and 12 bases lay in between. Germline V gene lookup returns CDR1 MDHEN and CDR2 SYDVKM. This CDR3 comprises 15 residues. Specimen: peripheral blood. This sequence joins TRBV28 and TRBJ2-3, with a possible D match to TRBD2 (5 bases). The receptor comes from a man aged 25 to 40 with active or convalescent COVID-19. In nucleotides, the CDR3 is TGTGCCAGCAGTTTGTCGGACTCCTACACAGATACGCAGTATTTT. Translated: CASSLSDSYTDTQYF.